Listed below are T cell receptor beta chains from one sample, sequenced in a study of OX40 agonist ivuxolimab in advanced cancers. TCRdb keeps only in-frame clones here, not all; method: immunoSEQ multiplex PCR. The table lists approximately 82,000 clones, about nine tenths of them singletons. Specimen: CD4+ or CD8+ T cells sorted from blood, collected in a trial of the OX40 agonist ivuxolimab. Receptors originate from an adult with an advanced solid tumor such as melanoma, head and neck, liver or kidney cancer. Both conserved end residues are part of each CDR3. The D gene is left open where the match is weak. Only part of the rows carry a size: once, few, many, or a class if the clone is expanded.

NA | TRBD1 | TRBJ2-1 | TRBV7-3 | CASSLTGQGPNEQFF | TGTGCCAGCAGCTTAACCGGACAGGGCCCCAATGAGCAGTTCTTC
once | NA | TRBJ2-1 | TRBV4-2 | CASSQGLSNHNEQFF | TGTGCCAGCAGCCAAGGGTTGAGCAATCACAATGAGCAGTTCTTC
NA | NA | TRBJ1-4 | TRBV2 | CASKDSTNEKLFF | TGTGCCAGCAAAGATTCAACTAATGAAAAACTGTTTTTT
NA | NA | TRBJ1-1 | TRBV18 | CASSPRGGDGYEAFF | TGTGCCAGCTCACCTCGAGGAGGGGACGGATATGAAGCTTTCTTT
NA | NA | TRBJ1-3 | TRBV4-2 | CASSQIPGASGNTIYF | TGTGCCAGCAGCCAGATACCAGGGGCCTCTGGAAACACCATATATTTT
NA | TRBD2 | TRBJ2-7 | TRBV7-9 | CASSQILAGGYEQYF | TGTGCCAGCAGCCAAATACTAGCGGGGGGTTACGAGCAGTACTTC
once | NA | TRBJ2-1 | TRBV14 | CASSQETYNEQFF | TGTGCCAGCAGCCAAGAAACCTACAATGAGCAGTTCTTC
NA | TRBD2 | TRBJ2-2 | TRBV9 | CASSVTSGGAAGELFF | TGTGCCAGCAGCGTTACTAGCGGGGGGGCAGCCGGGGAGCTGTTTTTT
NA | NA | TRBJ2-3 | TRBV5-1 | CASSLLDTQYF | TGCGCCAGCAGCTTGCTTGATACGCAGTATTTT
NA | TRBD2 | TRBJ2-1 | TRBV2 | CASSAGGSRNEQFF | TGTGCCAGCAGTGCGGGCGGGAGTCGGAATGAGCAGTTCTTC
NA | NA | TRBJ1-5 | TRBV7-9 | CASQQADSNQPQHF | TGTGCCAGCCAACAGGCAGATAGCAATCAGCCCCAGCATTTT
NA | NA | TRBJ2-5 | TRBV5-1 | CASSFQTQETQYF | TGCGCCAGCAGCTTTCAAACCCAAGAGACCCAGTACTTC
NA | TRBD2 | TRBJ2-7 | TRBV19 | CASSIVEAGADEQYF | TGTGCCAGTAGTATAGTGGAAGCGGGAGCAGACGAGCAGTACTTC
NA | TRBD2 | TRBJ2-7 | TRBV5-1 | CASSFLTSGGAYEQYF | TGCGCCAGCAGCTTCCTGACTAGCGGGGGGGCCTACGAGCAGTACTTC
NA | NA | TRBJ2-7 | TRBV2 | CASRAGRGSYEQYF | TGTGCCAGCAGAGCAGGCAGGGGTTCCTACGAGCAGTACTTC
NA | NA | TRBJ1-2 | TRBV10-3 | CAISEGQGYGYTF | TGTGCCATCAGTGAGGGACAAGGTTATGGCTACACCTTC
NA | TRBD1 | TRBJ2-7 | TRBV5-1 | CASSPPGQKYEQYF | TGCGCCAGCAGCCCCCCGGGACAGAAGTACGAGCAGTACTTC
NA | NA | TRBJ2-1 | TRBV6-6 | CASSWDSDSYNEQFF | TGTGCCAGCAGTTGGGATAGCGACTCCTACAATGAGCAGTTCTTC
NA | TRBD2 | TRBJ2-3 | TRBV6-6 | CASSSGTSGGANTQYF | TGTGCCAGCAGTTCTGGGACTAGCGGGGGGGCAAATACGCAGTATTTT
few | NA | TRBJ2-7 | TRBV6-1 | CASSEVVYEQYF | TGTGCCAGCAGTGAGGTGGTCTACGAGCAGTACTTC
NA | NA | TRBJ2-1 | TRBV5-1 | CASSPPTLAVQFF | TGCGCCAGCAGCCCCCCCACACTAGCTGTCCAGTTCTTC
NA | NA | TRBJ2-4 | TRBV30 | CAWSAGRDGNIQYF | TGTGCCTGGAGTGCGGGCCGGGATGGGAACATTCAGTACTTC
NA | TRBD1 | TRBJ1-2 | TRBV19 | CASSIDSQGRYGYTF | TGTGCCAGTAGTATAGATTCACAGGGGCGCTATGGCTACACCTTC
NA | TRBD2 | TRBJ2-7 | TRBV5-1 | CASSHSGGNYEQYF | TGCGCCAGCAGTCATAGCGGGGGGAACTACGAGCAGTACTTC
NA | NA | TRBJ1-1 | TRBV6-6 | CASSYAGTEAFF | TGTGCCAGCAGTTACGCGGGAACTGAAGCTTTCTTT
NA | TRBD1 | TRBJ2-6 | TRBV7-9 | CASSTRQGRSGANVLTF | TGTGCCAGCAGCACAAGACAGGGACGCTCTGGGGCCAACGTCCTGACTTTC
few | TRBD1 | TRBJ1-2 | TRBV6-6 | CASSLDRGDYGYTF | TGTGCCAGCAGCTTGGACAGGGGGGACTATGGCTACACCTTC
NA | NA | TRBJ2-7 | TRBV2 | CASRVGEYEQYF | TGTGCCAGCAGAGTAGGAGAATACGAGCAGTACTTC
NA | NA | TRBJ2-5 | TRBV5-4 | CASSLALAGKLQETQYF | TGTGCCAGCAGCCTGGCTTTGGCAGGGAAACTTCAAGAGACCCAGTACTTC
NA | NA | TRBJ1-1 | TRBV11-2 | CASSLANRGRTEAFF | TGTGCCAGCAGCTTAGCTAATAGGGGCCGCACTGAAGCTTTCTTT
NA | NA | TRBJ2-7 | TRBV10-1 | CASSAGYEQYF | TGCGCCAGCAGTGCCGGTTACGAGCAGTACTTC
NA | NA | TRBJ2-7 | TRBV30 | CAWSVFPGDSYEQYF | TGTGCCTGGAGTGTTTTTCCAGGGGATTCCTACGAGCAGTACTTC
NA | TRBD1 | TRBJ1-3 | TRBV6-1 | CASRNRDSSGNTIYF | TGTGCCAGCAGGAACCGGGACAGCTCTGGAAACACCATATATTTT
NA | NA | TRBJ1-3 | TRBV7-3 | CASSCRVGIGGSSGNTIYF | TGTGCCAGCAGCTGCCGTGTAGGGATCGGCGGAAGCTCTGGAAACACCATATATTTT
once | NA | TRBJ1-1 | TRBV6-9 | CASSIRWDPYPAFF | TGTGCCAGCAGCATCCGGTGGGACCCCTACCCGGCTTTCTTT
NA | NA | TRBJ2-3 | TRBV5-1 | CASRVGPVGSSTDTQYF | TGCGCCAGCAGGGTCGGTCCCGTAGGCTCTAGCACAGATACGCAGTATTTT
NA | NA | TRBJ2-5 | TRBV15 | CATSRAGTTQETQYF | TGTGCCACCAGCAGGGCGGGGACGACCCAAGAGACCCAGTACTTC
NA | TRBD1 | TRBJ1-1 | TRBV27 | CASSPQGAGEAFF | TGTGCCAGCAGCCCGCAGGGGGCAGGTGAAGCTTTCTTT
few | NA | TRBJ2-1 | TRBV30 | CAYGGDPYNEQFF | TGTGCCTATGGTGGGGATCCCTACAATGAGCAGTTCTTC
NA | TRBD1 | TRBJ2-7 | TRBV5-4 | CASSLPGQQSYEQYF | TGTGCCAGCAGCTTACCGGGACAGCAATCCTACGAGCAGTACTTC